These 27 T cell receptor beta chains originate from one sample sequenced in a study of blood T cell repertoires in COVID-19. Libraries were prepared by immunoSEQ multiplex PCR; TCRdb keeps only in-frame clonotypes and omits some of them. The sample has about 330,000 clones; roughly 87% are singletons. Sequenced material: PBMCs or T cells enriched from blood (not recorded which). These receptors came from a woman in her 30s who had recovered from COVID-19.

V and J are TRBV27 and TRBJ1-4; D is unclear. V was shortened by 7 bases and J by 8 bases, with 14 bases between the two germline ends. This CDR3 spans 13 amino acids. Germline V gene sequence: CDR1 MNHEY, CDR2 SMNVEV (reference sequence). The CDR3 region is CASTTSRGEKLFF. As DNA, the CDR3 is TGTGCCAGCACCACCTCGAGAGGAGAAAAACTGTTTTTT.

The rearrangement joins TRBV6-5 to TRBJ2-7; 10 nucleotides match TRBD1. The V segment lost 6 bases and the J segment 0 bases; nucleotides outside the gene matches: 5. CDR3 length: 15 amino acids. CDR1 MNHEY and CDR2 SVGAGI come from the germline V gene. The chain's CDR3 is CASSLDRGSSYEQYF. The CDR3 DNA is TGTGCCAGCAGCCTGGACAGGGGGAGCTCCTACGAGCAGTACTTC.

This chain uses TRBV12-5 with TRBJ1-2, with no clear D. Germline V gives CDR1 LGHNT, CDR2 FRNRAP. V gave up 3 bases and J gave up 0 bases, with 11 bases separating them. The CDR3 has 15 amino acids. CDR3 loop: CASGFYLTPNYGYTF. CDR3 sequence (DNA): TGTGCTAGTGGTTTCTACCTGACACCTAACTATGGCTACACCTTC.

This CDR3 is CASSLRQGLEPLHF. Here the CDR3 DNA reads TGTGCCAGCTCACTCCGGCAGGGTTTGGAACCCCTCCACTTT. The chain has TRBV18 and TRBJ1-6; D is possibly TRBD1 (5 bases). Trimming stripped 4 bases from V and 12 bases from J, with 16 bases between. The CDR3 covers 14 residues. CDR1 is KGHSH and CDR2 is LQKENI in the germline V gene.

V gene TRBV24-1 combines with J gene TRBJ1-2; 9 bases map to TRBD1. The CDR3 is made up of 16 amino acids. Germline CDR1 is KGHDR and CDR2 is SFDVKD. Losses at the gene ends were 3 bases for V and 6 bases for J; bases not matched to a gene: 10. Here the CDR3 reads CATSDETGGRGNGYTF. In nucleotides, the CDR3 is TGTGCCACCAGTGATGAAACAGGGGGCAGAGGGAATGGCTACACCTTC.

The chain has TRBV5-1 and TRBJ2-1, with 14 positions matching TRBD2. The V gene end was trimmed by 6 bases and the J gene end by 6 bases; junction bases not matched to a gene: 5. Per germline, CDR1 SGHRS and CDR2 YFSETQ. The CDR3 consists of 15 residues. CDR3: CASTRTSGGINEQFF. CDR3 coding DNA: TGCGCCAGCACGAGGACTAGCGGGGGGATCAATGAGCAGTTCTTC.

There are a few counts of this clone. The rearrangement joins TRBV6-6 to TRBJ1-1; 7 bases are a match to TRBD1. Trimming cost V 5 bases and J 1 base; bases outside gene matches: 16. This CDR3 contains 18 residues. The germline gives CDR1 MNHNY, CDR2 SVGAGI (reference sequence). CDR3 DNA: TGTGCCAGCAGTCCCCCATTACTCGTCCGGGACAGGAACACTGAAGCTTTCTTT. This codes for CASSPPLLVRDRNTEAFF.

Concerning this clone itself: The junction departs from germline at one end; a sequencing error may be responsible. This sequence joins TRBV19 and TRBJ1-1, with D unclear. The CDR3 loop spans 13 amino acids. CDR1 and CDR2 (germline): LNHDA, SQIVND (reference sequence). The CDR3 nucleotides read TGTGCCAGTGGTATTCCGGGTTGGGCTGAAGCTTTCTTT. Its protein is CASGIPGWAEAFF.

The chain couples TRBV4-3 to TRBJ1-2, with TRBD1 matching 10 bases. Germline V gene sequence: CDR1 LGHNA, CDR2 YSLEER. V lost 0 bases and J lost 7; bases outside the gene matches: 5. There are 15 residues in the CDR3. CDR3 region: CASSQDWGQGSGYTF. CDR3 sequence (DNA): TGCGCCAGCAGCCAAGATTGGGGACAGGGGAGTGGCTACACCTTC.

The J gene is TRBJ1-1, the V gene TRBV5-1; D not resolved. The length of the CDR3 is 14 residues. V gave up 4 bases and J gave up 4 bases, with 14 bases separating them. Germline values: CDR1 SGHRS, CDR2 YFSETQ. CDR3 DNA sequence: TGCGCCAGCAGCCACGACGGCGGGCCCACTGAAGCTTTCTTT. This gives the protein CASSHDGGPTEAFF.

The V call is TRBV28, the J call TRBJ1-4; 8 positions agree with TRBD1. The CDR3 spans 14 residues. The V gene end was trimmed by 6 bases and the J gene end by 7 bases; junction bases not matched to a gene: 7. Germline CDR1 reads MDHEN; CDR2 reads SYDVKM. CDR3: CASSAGTGSEKLFF. DNA of the CDR3: TGTGCCAGCAGCGCCGGGACAGGAAGTGAAAAACTGTTTTTT.

This clone appeared a single time. The chain has TRBV28 and TRBJ1-2, with a tentative D call TRBD1 (6 bases). The germline V gene encodes CDR1 MDHEN and CDR2 SYDVKM. The CDR3 totals 15 residues. Trimming took 5 bases from V and 6 from J, leaving 19 bases between them. CDR3 amino acids: CASSIPWGGRDGYTF. The CDR3 DNA sequence: TGTGCCAGCAGTATCCCCTGGGGGGGGCGGGATGGCTACACCTTC.

The genes are TRBV27 and TRBJ2-3, with 12 bases matching TRBD2. From germline, CDR1 is MNHEY and CDR2 SMNVEV (reference sequence). V lost 3 bases, J lost 8 bases, and 9 bases stayed unmatched. CDR3 length: 16 residues. CDR3 sequence: CASSLYASGGAGTQYF. The CDR3 bases are TGTGCCAGCAGTTTGTACGCTAGCGGGGGGGCGGGTACGCAGTATTTT.

J is TRBJ2-1 and V is TRBV7-9; TRBD1 might be the D (6 bases). Germline values: CDR1 SEHNR, CDR2 FQNEAQ (reference sequence). The ends were cut back, 6 bases at V and 5 bases at J, with 11 bases in the middle. This CDR3 region has 13 residues. In nucleotides, the CDR3 is TGTGCCAGCAGGCAAAACAGGGACAATGAGCAGTTCTTC. Translating it yields CASRQNRDNEQFF.

In DNA, the CDR3 is TGTGCCAGCAGCGTTAAATCCTACGAGCAGTACTTC. It yields the protein CASSVKSYEQYF. This chain joins TRBV5-4 and TRBJ2-7; D call uncertain. There are 12 residues in the CDR3. V was cut by 4 bases and J by 1 base, with 6 bases left in between. Germline CDR1 reads SGHNT; CDR2 reads YYREEE (reference sequence).

This clone appeared a single time. This chain joins TRBV15 and TRBJ1-1; D not resolved. CDR3 length: 12 amino acids. Germline V gene data show CDR1 as LNHNV and CDR2 as YYDKDF (reference sequence). V shed 1 base and J shed 6 bases, with 6 bases lying between them. CDR3 bases: TGTGCCACCAGCAGAGCCCAGGCTGAAGCTTTCTTT. Residues: CATSRAQAEAFF.

The rearrangement joins TRBV6-2 or TRBV6-3 to TRBJ1-6, with unresolved D. The CDR3 extends over 15 amino acids. V was cut by 5 bases and J by 11 bases, with 19 bases left in between. CDR1 and CDR2 from the germline V gene are MNHEY and SVGEGT. In DNA form, the CDR3 reads TGTGCCAGCAGTATGTCGTTGGAGGGTTCGGCACCCCTCCACTTT. The encoded protein is CASSMSLEGSAPLHF.

This chain uses TRBV30 with TRBJ1-5; possibly TRBD1 for D (6 bases). Trimming left V 3 bases short and J 5 bases short, with 14 bases between. This CDR3 is 14 amino acids long. Germline CDR1 and CDR2: GTSNPN and SVGIG (reference sequence). CDR3 DNA: TGTGCCTGGAGCGGGTCAGGGGCTGATCAGCCCCAGCATTTT. This gives the protein CAWSGSGADQPQHF. The full variable domain, in which reference TRBV30 and TRBJ1-5 provide the parts outside the CDR3, is SQTIHQWPATLVQPVGSPLSLECTVEGTSNPNLYWYRQAAGRGLQLLFYSVGIGQISSEVPQNLSASRPQDRQFILSSKKLLLSDSGFYLCAWSGSGADQPQHFGDGTRLSIL.

The genes are TRBV24-1 and TRBJ2-7, with D perhaps TRBD2 (6 bases). The germline V gene has CDR1 KGHDR and CDR2 SFDVKD. The CDR3 has 17 amino acids. Deletions cut 2 bases from V and 3 bases from J, with 19 bases between. CDR3 residues: CATSDSRSGTSIYEQYF. The CDR3 DNA reads as TGTGCCACCAGTGATTCAAGATCCGGGACTTCTATCTACGAGCAGTACTTC.

The J gene is TRBJ1-3, the V gene TRBV18, with no clear D. V dropped 6 bases and J dropped 0 bases, with 15 bases sitting between them. Germline lookup yields CDR1 KGHSH and CDR2 LQKENI. This CDR3 is built from 16 residues. CDR3 in amino acids: CASSPLTPNSGNTIYF. For the CDR3, the DNA is TGTGCCAGCTCGCCCTTAACACCCAACTCTGGAAACACCATATATTTT.

The J gene is TRBJ1-2, the V gene TRBV11-2; weak D call: TRBD1 (5 bases). The V gene lost 1 base and the J gene lost 14 bases, with 20 bases spanning the gap. The length of the CDR3 is 14 residues. Germline loops: CDR1 SGHAT, CDR2 FQNNGV. CDR3 sequence: CASSLGGSGSSRTF. In DNA, the CDR3 is TGTGCCAGCAGCTTAGGGGGCTCCGGATCCTCGCGTACCTTC. Full variable domain (missing parts from reference TRBV11-2 and TRBJ1-2): EAGVAQSPRYKIIEKRQSVAFWCNPISGHATLYWYQQILGQGPKLLIQFQNNGVVDDSQLPKDRFSAERLKGVDSTLKIQPAKLEDSAVYLCASSLGGSGSSRTFGSGTRLTVV.

The chain combines TRBV18 with TRBJ1-6, with a weak D call TRBD1 (5 bases). Trimming left V 3 bases short and J 0 bases short, with 15 bases between. CDR1 and CDR2 from the germline V gene are KGHSH and LQKENI. This CDR3 is built from 18 residues. The CDR3 loop reads CASSPDTGMSSYNSPLHF. DNA of the CDR3: TGTGCCAGCTCACCGGACACTGGAATGAGCTCCTATAATTCACCCCTCCACTTT.

The chain joins TRBV7-2 to TRBJ2-7; D unclear. Between the trimmed V and J ends, which lost 5 bases and 6 bases, there was a span of 8 bases. The CDR3 contains 11 residues. Germline CDR1 SGHTA, CDR2 FQGNSA. CDR3 protein: CASSPYGEQYF. The DNA for the CDR3 is TGTGCCAGCAGCCCCTACGGCGAGCAGTACTTC. The whole variable domain, filled in from reference TRBV7-2 and TRBJ2-7, reads GAGVSQSPSNKVTEKGKDVELRCDPISGHTALYWYRQSLGQGLEFLIYFQGNSAPDKSGLPSDRFSAERTGGSVSTLTIQRTQQEDSAVYLCASSPYGEQYFGPGTRLTVT.

The chain carries TRBV11-2 and TRBJ2-5, with D tentatively TRBD2 (7 bases). The germline CDR1 and CDR2 sequences are SGHAT and FQNNGV. CDR3 length: 14 residues. Trimming took 8 bases from V and 4 from J, leaving 17 bases between them. This CDR3 is CASSRRGRGETQYF. The CDR3 bases are TGTGCCAGCTCCCGGCGGGGGCGGGGAGAGACCCAGTACTTC.

The rearrangement links TRBV28 to TRBJ1-5, with a weak D call TRBD1 (5 bases). The V end was cut by 2 bases, the J end by 7 bases, with 12 bases between. The CDR3 totals 14 residues. Germline V gene lookup returns CDR1 MDHEN and CDR2 SYDVKM. The CDR3 region has the DNA TGTGCCAGCAGTTTAGGTTGGGGCGGACAGCCCCAGCATTTT. Amino acid sequence: CASSLGWGGQPQHF. The full variable domain, with the rest looked up from reference TRBV28 and TRBJ1-5, is DVKVTQSSRYLVKRTGEKVFLECVQDMDHENMFWYRQDPGLGLRLIYFSYDVKMKEKGDIPEGYSVSREKKERFSLILESASTNQTSMYLCASSLGWGGQPQHFGDGTRLSIL.

As for this clone: The same CDR3 is also encoded by other DNA sequences in this sample. V is TRBV28 and J is TRBJ1-1; possibly TRBD1 for D (5 bases). The CDR3 is 13 amino acids. Trimming removed 3 bases from V and 1 base from J, with 6 bases in between. Germline V gene sequence: CDR1 MDHEN, CDR2 SYDVKM. The chain's CDR3 is CASSLTENTEAFF. CDR3 sequence (DNA): TGTGCCAGCAGTTTGACAGAGAACACTGAAGCTTTCTTT.

The J gene is TRBJ2-5, the V gene TRBV4-1; tentatively, D is TRBD1 (7 bases). This CDR3 is built from 15 residues. Per the germline V gene, CDR1 is MGHRA and CDR2 is YSYEKL. V lost 3 bases, J lost 2 bases, and 13 bases lay in between. This chain's CDR3 is CASSQETGRQETQYF. As DNA, the CDR3 is TGCGCCAGCAGCCAGGAGACAGGGAGGCAAGAGACCCAGTACTTC.